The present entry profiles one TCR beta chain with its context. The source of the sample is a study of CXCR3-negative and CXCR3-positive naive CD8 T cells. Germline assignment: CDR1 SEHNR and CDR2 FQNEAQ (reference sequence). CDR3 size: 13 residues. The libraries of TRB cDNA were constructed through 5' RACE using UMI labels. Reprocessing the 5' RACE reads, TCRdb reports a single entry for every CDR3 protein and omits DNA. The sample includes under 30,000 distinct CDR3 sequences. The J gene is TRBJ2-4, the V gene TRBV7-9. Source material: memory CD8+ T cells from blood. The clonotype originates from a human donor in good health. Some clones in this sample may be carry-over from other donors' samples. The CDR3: CASSPPAKNIQYF.